This T cell receptor beta chain was obtained from a study of T cell changes during pregnancy in multiple sclerosis. Generated by immunoSEQ multiplex PCR, the TCRdb table keeps only in-frame clones and is missing some. Altogether some 45,000 clones are present, 80% to 95% being singletons, with the ten largest covering approximately 2%. This CDR3 spans 16 amino acids. The germline V gene has CDR1 SGHRS and CDR2 YFSETQ. V was pared by 4 bases and J by 8 bases, with 9 bases of the junction left unmatched. Sequencing used CD4+ T cells from peripheral blood mononuclear cells, obtained after pregnancy. This sequence was found in a female donor in good health, enrolled as a control in a pregnancy study. This chain links TRBV5-1 with TRBJ1-4; the match to TRBD1 covers 12 bases. The CDR3 coding sequence is TGCGCCAGCAGCACCGGGACAGGGGGCGCGAAGGAAAAACTGTTTTTT. Translating gives CASSTGTGGAKEKLFF.